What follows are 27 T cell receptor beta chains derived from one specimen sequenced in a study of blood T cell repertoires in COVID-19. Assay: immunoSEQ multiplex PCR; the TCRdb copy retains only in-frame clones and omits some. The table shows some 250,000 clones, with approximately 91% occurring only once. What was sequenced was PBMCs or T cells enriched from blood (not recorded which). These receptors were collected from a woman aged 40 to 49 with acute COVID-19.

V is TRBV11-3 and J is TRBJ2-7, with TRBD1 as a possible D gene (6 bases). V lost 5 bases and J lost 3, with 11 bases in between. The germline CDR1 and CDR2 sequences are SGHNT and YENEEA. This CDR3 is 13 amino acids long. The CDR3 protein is CASSRDIHYEQYF. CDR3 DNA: TGTGCCAGCAGCAGGGACATTCACTACGAGCAGTACTTC.

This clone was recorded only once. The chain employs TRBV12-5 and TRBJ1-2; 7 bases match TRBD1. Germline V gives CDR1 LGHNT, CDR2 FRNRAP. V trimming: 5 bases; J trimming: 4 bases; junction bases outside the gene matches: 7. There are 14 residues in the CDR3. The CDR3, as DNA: TGTGCTAGTGGTCCCAGGGGGAAGGTCTATGGCTACACCTTC. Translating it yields CASGPRGKVYGYTF.

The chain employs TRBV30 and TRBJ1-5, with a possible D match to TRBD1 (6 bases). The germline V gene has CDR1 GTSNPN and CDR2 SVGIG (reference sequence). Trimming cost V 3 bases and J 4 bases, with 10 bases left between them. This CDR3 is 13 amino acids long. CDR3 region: CAWSPGQNQPQHF. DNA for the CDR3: TGTGCCTGGAGCCCAGGACAGAATCAGCCCCAGCATTTT.

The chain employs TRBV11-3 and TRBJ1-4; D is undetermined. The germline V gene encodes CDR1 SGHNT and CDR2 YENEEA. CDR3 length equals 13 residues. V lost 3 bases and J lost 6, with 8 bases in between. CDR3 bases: TGTGCCAGCAGCTTTTTGCCAGATGAAAAACTGTTTTTT. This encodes CASSFLPDEKLFF.

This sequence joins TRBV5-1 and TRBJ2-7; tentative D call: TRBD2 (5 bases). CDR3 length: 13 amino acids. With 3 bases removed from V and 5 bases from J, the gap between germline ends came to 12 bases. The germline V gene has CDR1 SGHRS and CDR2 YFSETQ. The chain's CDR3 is CASSSRGSNEQYF. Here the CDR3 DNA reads TGCGCCAGCAGCTCCCGAGGGTCAAACGAGCAGTACTTC.

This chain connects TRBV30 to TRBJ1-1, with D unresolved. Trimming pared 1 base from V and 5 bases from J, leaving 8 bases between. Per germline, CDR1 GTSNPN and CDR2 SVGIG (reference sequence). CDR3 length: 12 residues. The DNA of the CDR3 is TGTGCCTGGAGTGCGGAGCGGACTGAAGCTTTCTTT. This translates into CAWSAERTEAFF.

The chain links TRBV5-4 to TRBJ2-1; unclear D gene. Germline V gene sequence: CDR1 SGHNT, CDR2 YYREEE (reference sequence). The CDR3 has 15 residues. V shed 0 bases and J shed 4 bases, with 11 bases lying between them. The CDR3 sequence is CASSLENGGYNEQFF. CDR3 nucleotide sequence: TGTGCCAGCAGCTTGGAGAACGGCGGATACAATGAGCAGTTCTTC.

CDR3 in DNA: TGCGCCAGCAGCCAAGAAATTCCCCTGGCGGGCGGGGAGCTGTTTTTT. Residues: CASSQEIPLAGGELFF. The chain couples TRBV4-3 to TRBJ2-2, with D perhaps TRBD2 (5 bases). The CDR3 is 16 residues long. Between the trimmed V and J ends, which lost 0 bases and 7 bases, there was a span of 15 bases. CDR1 and CDR2 from the germline V gene are LGHNA and YSLEER.

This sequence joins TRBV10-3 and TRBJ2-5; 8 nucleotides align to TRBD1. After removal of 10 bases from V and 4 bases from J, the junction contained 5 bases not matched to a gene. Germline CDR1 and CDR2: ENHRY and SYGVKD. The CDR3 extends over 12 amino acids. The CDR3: CASAGGSETQYF. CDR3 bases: TGTGCCAGCGCAGGGGGCTCAGAGACCCAGTACTTC.

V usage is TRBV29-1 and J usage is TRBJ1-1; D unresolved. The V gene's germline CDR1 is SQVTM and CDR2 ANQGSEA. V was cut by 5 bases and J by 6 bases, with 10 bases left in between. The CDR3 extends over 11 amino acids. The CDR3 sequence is CSVSSVAEAFF. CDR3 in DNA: TGCAGCGTTTCATCGGTGGCTGAAGCTTTCTTT. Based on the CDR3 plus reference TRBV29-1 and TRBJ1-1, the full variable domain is SAVISQKPSRDICQRGTSLTIQCQVDSQVTMMFWYRQQPGQSLTLIATANQGSEATYESGFVIDKFPISRPNLTFSTLTVSNMSPEDSSIYLCSVSSVAEAFFGQGTRLTVV.

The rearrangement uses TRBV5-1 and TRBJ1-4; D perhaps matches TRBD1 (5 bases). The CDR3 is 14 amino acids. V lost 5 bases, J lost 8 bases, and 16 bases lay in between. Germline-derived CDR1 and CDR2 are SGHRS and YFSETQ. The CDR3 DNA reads TGCGCCAGCAGTATGGACACCCGAAGCGAAAAACTGTTTTTT. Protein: CASSMDTRSEKLFF. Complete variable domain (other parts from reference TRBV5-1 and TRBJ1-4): KAGVTQTPRYLIKTRGQQVTLSCSPISGHRSVSWYQQTPGQGLQFLFEYFSETQRNKGNFPGRFSGRQFSNSRSEMNVSTLELGDSALYLCASSMDTRSEKLFFGSGTQLSVL.

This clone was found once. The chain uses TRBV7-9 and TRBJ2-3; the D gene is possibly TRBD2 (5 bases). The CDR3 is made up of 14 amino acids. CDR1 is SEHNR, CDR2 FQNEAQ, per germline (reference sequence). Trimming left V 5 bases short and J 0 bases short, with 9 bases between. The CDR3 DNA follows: TGTGCCAGCAGCGCTAGCAGAAGCACAGATACGCAGTATTTT. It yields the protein CASSASRSTDTQYF.

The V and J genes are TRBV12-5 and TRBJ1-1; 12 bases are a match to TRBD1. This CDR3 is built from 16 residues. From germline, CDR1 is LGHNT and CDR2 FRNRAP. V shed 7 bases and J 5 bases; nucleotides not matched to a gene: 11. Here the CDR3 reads CASDPGQGAHGTEAFF. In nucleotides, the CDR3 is TGTGCTAGTGATCCGGGACAGGGGGCGCATGGGACTGAAGCTTTCTTT.

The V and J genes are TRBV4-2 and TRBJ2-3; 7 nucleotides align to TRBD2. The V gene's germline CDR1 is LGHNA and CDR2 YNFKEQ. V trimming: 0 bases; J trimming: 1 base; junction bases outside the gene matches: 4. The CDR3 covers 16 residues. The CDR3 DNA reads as TGTGCCAGCAGCCAAGATCCGAGCGGGGGCACAGATACGCAGTATTTT. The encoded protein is CASSQDPSGGTDTQYF.

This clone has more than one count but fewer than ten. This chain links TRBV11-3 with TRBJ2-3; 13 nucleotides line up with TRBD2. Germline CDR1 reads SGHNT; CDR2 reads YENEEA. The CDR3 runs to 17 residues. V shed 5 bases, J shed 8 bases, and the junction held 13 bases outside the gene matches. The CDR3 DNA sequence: TGTGCCAGCAGCCCTCCCCCGACTAGCGGGAGGTTGGGTACGCAGTATTTT. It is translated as CASSPPPTSGRLGTQYF. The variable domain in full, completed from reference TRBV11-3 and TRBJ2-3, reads EAGVVQSPRYKIIEKKQPVAFWCNPISGHNTLYWYLQNLGQGPELLIRYENEEAVDDSQLPKDRFSAERLKGVDSTLKIQPAELGDSAVYLCASSPPPTSGRLGTQYFGPGTRLTVL.

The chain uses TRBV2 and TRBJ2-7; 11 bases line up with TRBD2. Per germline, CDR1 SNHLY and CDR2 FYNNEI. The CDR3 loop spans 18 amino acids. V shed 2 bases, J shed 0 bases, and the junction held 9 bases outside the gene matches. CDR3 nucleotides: TGTGCCAGCAGTGAAATGGCTAGCGGGAGGCAATCCTCCTACGAGCAGTACTTC. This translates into CASSEMASGRQSSYEQYF.

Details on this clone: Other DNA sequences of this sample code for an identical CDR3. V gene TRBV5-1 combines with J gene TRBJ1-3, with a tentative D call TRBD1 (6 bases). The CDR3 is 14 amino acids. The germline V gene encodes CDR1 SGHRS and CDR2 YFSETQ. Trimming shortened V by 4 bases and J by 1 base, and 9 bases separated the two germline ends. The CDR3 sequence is CASSEQGSGNTIYF. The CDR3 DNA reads TGCGCCAGCAGCGAACAGGGATCTGGAAACACCATATATTTT.

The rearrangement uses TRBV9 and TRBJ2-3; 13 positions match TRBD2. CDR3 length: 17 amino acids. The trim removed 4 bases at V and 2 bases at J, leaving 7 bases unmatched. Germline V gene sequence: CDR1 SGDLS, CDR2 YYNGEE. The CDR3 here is CASSRAGTSGDTDTQYF. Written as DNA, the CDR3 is TGTGCCAGCAGCCGCGCGGGGACTAGCGGGGACACAGATACGCAGTATTTT.

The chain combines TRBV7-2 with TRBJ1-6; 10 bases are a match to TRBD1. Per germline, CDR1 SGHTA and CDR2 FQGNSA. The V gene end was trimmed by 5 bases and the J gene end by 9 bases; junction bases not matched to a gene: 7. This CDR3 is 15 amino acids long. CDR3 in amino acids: CASSLPRDRGSPLHF. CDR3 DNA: TGTGCCAGCAGCCTGCCCCGGGACAGGGGTTCACCCCTCCACTTT.

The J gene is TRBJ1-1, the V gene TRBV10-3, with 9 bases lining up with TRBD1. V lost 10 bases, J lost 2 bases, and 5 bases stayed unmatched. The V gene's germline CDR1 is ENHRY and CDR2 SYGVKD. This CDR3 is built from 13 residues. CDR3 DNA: TGTGCCACTTGGGACAGGGAAAACACTGAAGCTTTCTTT. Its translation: CATWDRENTEAFF.

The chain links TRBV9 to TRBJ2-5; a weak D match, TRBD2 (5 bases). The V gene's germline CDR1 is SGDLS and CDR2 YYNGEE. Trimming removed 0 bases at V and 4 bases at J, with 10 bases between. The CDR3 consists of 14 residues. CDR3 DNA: TGTGCCAGCAGCGTAGGCCCGGGGTCAGAGACCCAGTACTTC. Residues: CASSVGPGSETQYF.

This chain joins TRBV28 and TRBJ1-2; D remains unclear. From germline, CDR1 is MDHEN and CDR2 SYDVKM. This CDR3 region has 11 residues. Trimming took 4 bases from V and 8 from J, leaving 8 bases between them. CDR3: CASSSRFGYTF. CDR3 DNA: TGTGCCAGCAGTTCCCGTTTCGGCTACACCTTC.

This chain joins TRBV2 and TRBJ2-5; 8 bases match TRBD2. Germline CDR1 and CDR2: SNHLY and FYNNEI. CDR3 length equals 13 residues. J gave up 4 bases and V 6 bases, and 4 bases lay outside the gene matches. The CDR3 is CASRDSGVETQYF. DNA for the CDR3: TGTGCCAGCAGGGATAGCGGGGTAGAGACCCAGTACTTC.

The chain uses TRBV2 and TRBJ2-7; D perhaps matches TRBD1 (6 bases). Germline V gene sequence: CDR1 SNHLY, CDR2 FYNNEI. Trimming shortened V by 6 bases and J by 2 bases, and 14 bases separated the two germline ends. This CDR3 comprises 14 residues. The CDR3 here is CASRSTGTPYEQYF. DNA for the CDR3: TGTGCCAGCAGAAGTACCGGGACACCCTACGAGCAGTACTTC. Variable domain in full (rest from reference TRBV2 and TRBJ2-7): EPEVTQTPSHQVTQMGQEVILRCVPISNHLYFYWYRQILGQKVEFLVSFYNNEISEKSEIFDDQFSVERPDGSNFTLKIRSTKLEDSAMYFCASRSTGTPYEQYFGPGTRLTVT.

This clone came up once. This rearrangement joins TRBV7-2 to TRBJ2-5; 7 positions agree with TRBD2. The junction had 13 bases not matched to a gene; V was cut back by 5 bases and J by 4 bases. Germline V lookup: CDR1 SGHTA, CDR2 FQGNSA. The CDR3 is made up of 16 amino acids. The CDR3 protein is CASSPWYGRTAETQYF. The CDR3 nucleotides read TGTGCCAGCAGCCCGTGGTACGGGAGGACGGCAGAGACCCAGTACTTC.

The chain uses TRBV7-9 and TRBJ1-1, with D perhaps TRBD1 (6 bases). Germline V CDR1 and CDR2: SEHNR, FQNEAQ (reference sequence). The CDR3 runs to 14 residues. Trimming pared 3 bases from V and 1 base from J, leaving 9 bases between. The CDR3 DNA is TGTGCCAGCAGCTTGCAGGGGACGAACACTGAAGCTTTCTTT. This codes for CASSLQGTNTEAFF.

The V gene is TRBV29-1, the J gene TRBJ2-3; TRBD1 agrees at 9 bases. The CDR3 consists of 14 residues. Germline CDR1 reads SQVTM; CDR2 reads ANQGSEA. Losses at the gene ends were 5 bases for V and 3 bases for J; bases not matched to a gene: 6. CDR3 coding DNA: TGCAGCGTTAGGACAGGGGCTTGGACAGATACGCAGTATTTT. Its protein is CSVRTGAWTDTQYF.